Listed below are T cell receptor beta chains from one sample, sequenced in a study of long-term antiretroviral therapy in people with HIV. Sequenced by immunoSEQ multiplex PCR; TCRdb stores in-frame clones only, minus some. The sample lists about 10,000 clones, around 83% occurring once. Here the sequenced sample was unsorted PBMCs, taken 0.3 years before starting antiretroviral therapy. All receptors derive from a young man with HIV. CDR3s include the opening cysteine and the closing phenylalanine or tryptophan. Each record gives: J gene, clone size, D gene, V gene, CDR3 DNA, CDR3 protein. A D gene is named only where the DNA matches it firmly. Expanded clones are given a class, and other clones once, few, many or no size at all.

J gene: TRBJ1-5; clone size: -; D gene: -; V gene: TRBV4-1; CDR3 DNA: TGCGCCAGCAGCCAAGAGGGGGGGCTTTTTCGGAATCAGCCCCAGCATTTT; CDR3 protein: CASSQEGGLFRNQPQHF
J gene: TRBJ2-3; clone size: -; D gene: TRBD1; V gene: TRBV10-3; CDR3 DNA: TGTGCCATCACCGAGGGCCCAGGGGGTCGGGTAGATACGCAGTATTTT; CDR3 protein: CAITEGPGGRVDTQYF
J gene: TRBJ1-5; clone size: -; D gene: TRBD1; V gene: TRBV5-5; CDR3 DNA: TGTGCCAGCAGCTTTCCCCGGGACAGGGAGGGTTTGGATCAGCCCCAGCATTTT; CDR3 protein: CASSFPRDREGLDQPQHF
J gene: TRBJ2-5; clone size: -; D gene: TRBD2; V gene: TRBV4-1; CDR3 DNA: TGCGCCAGCAGCCAAGGGGGGGGACTAGCGGGAGGAAAGGAGGACCAAGAGACCCAGTACTTC; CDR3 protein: CASSQGGGLAGGKEDQETQYF
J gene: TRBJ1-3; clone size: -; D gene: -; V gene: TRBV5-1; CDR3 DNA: TGCGCCAGCAGCTTGGCGCTAGGAGCTGGAAACACCATATATTTT; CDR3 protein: CASSLALGAGNTIYF
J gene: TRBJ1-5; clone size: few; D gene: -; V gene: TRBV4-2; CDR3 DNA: TGTGCCAGCAGCCAAGAAGCATTCAATCAGCCCCAGCATTTT; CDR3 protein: CASSQEAFNQPQHF
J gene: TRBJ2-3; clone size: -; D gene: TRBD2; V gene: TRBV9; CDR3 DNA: TGTGCCAGCAGCGTACCCCAAGCGGGAGAGAGCACAGATACGCAGTATTTT; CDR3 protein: CASSVPQAGESTDTQYF
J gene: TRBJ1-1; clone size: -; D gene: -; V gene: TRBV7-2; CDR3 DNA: TGTGCCAGCAGCTTAGCTGGGGTTCGAAACACTGAAGCTTTCTTT; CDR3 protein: CASSLAGVRNTEAFF
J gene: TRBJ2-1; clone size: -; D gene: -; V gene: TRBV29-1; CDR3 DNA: TGCAGCGTTGCGGGGCAGCATGAGCAGTTCTTC; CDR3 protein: CSVAGQHEQFF
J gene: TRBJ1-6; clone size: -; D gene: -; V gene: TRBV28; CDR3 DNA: TGTGCCAGCAGTTTTTTGGCCGGTGATTCACCCCTCCACTTT; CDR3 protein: CASSFLAGDSPLHF
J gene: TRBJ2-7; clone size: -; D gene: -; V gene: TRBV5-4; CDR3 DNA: TGTGCCAGCAGCTTCGACGGCGGGATAGAGCAGTACTTC; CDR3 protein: CASSFDGGIEQYF
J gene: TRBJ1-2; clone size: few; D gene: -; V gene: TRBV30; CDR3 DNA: TGTGCCTGGAGGGCCGGGGGCGACTATGGCTACACCTTC; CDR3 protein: CAWRAGGDYGYTF
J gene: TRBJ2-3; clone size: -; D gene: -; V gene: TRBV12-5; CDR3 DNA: TGTGCTAGTGGTCGTGACACAGATACGCAGTATTTT; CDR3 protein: CASGRDTDTQYF
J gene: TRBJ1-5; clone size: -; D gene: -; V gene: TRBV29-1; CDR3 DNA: TGCAGCGTTATAGTGGACACGAGCAATCAGCCCCAGCATTTT; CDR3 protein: CSVIVDTSNQPQHF
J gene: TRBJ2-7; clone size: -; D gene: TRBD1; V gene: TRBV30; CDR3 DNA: TGTGCCTGGGAGGCCGGGACAGGGGGTCTCGAGCAGTACTTC; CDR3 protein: CAWEAGTGGLEQYF
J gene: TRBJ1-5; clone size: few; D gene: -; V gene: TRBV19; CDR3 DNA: TGTGCCAGTAGTATATCCGCGGGGGCGCGCGGTCAGCCCCAGCATTTT; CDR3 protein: CASSISAGARGQPQHF
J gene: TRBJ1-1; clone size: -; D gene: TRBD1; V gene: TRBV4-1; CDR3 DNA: TGCGCCAGCAGCCAACCGGCGGGGACAGGGGGGATTATGAACACTGAAGCTTTCTTT; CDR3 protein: CASSQPAGTGGIMNTEAFF
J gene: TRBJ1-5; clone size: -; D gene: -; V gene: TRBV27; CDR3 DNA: TGTGCCAGCAGTCTTGCAGGATCTCACTATCAGCCCCAGCATTTT; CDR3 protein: CASSLAGSHYQPQHF
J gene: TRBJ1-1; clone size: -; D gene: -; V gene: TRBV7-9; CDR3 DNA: TGTGCCAGCAGCACTCCGGGACTGAACACTGAAGCTTTCTTT; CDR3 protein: CASSTPGLNTEAFF
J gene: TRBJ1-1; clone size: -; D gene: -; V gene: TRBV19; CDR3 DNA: TGTGCCACCCGGGTCTACACTGAAGCTTTCTTT; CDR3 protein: CATRVYTEAFF
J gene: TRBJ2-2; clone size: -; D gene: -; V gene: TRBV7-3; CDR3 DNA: TGTGCCAGCAGCTTATTTCTCCGTGGCACCGGGGAGCTGTTTTTT; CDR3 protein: CASSLFLRGTGELFF
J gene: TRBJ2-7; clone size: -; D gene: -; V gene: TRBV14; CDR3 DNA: TGTGCCAGCAGCCAATTCAGGGGCCCCTACGAGCAGTACTTC; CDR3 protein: CASSQFRGPYEQYF
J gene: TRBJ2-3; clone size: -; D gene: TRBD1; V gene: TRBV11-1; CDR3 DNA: TGTGCCAGCAGCCGGGACAGGGGGACAGATACGCAGTATTTT; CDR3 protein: CASSRDRGTDTQYF
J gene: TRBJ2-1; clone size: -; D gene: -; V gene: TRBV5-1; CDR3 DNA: TGCGCCAGCAGCTTGGACGGTATTACCTCCTACAATGAGCAGTTCTTC; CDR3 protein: CASSLDGITSYNEQFF
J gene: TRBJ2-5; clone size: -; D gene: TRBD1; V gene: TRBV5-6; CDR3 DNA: TGTGCCAGCAGCCCCTGGACAGGGGGAGGGACCCAGTACTTC; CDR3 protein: CASSPWTGGGTQYF
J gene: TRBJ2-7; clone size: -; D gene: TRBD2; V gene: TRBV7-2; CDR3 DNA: TGTGCCAGCAGCTCGGCGGGGGGGCCCTACGAGCAGTACTTC; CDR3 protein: CASSSAGGPYEQYF
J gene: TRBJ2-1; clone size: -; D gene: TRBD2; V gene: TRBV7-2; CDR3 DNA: TGTGCCAGCAGTAGCGGGAGCTCCTACAATGAGCAGTTCTTC; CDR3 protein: CASSSGSSYNEQFF